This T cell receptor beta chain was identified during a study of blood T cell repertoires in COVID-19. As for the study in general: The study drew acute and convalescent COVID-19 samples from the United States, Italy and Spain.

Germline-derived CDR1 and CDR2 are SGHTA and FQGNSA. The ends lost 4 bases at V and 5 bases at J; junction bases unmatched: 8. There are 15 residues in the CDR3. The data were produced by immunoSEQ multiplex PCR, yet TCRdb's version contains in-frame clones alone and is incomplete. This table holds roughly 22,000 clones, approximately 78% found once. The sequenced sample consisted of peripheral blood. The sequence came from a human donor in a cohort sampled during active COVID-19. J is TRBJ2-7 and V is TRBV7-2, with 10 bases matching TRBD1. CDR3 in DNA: TGTGCCAGCAGCTCTTTGGGACAGGGGTACCACGAGCAGTACTTC. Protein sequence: CASSSLGQGYHEQYF.